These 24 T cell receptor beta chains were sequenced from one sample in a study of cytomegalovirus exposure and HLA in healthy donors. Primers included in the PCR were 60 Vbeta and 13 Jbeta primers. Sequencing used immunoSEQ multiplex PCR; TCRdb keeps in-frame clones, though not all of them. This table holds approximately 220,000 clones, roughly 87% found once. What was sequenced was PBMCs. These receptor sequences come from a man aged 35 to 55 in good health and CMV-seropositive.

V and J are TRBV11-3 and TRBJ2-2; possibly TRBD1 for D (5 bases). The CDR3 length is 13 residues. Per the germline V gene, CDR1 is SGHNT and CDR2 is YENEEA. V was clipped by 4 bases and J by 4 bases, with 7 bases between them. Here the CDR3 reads CASSSRATGELFF. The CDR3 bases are TGTGCCAGCAGCTCCAGGGCCACCGGGGAGCTGTTTTTT.

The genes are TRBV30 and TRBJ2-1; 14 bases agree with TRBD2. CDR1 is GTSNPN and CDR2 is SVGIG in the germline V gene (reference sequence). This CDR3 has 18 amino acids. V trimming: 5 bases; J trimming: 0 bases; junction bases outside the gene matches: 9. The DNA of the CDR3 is TGTGCCTGGTATTGGGGACTAGCGGGAGAAAGCTCCTACAATGAGCAGTTCTTC. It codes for CAWYWGLAGESSYNEQFF.

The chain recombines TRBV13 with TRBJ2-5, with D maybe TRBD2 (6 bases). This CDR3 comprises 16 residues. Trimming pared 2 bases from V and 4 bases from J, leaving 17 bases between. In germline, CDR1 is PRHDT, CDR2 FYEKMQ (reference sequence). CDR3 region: CASSLRTSRGGETQYF. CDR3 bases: TGTGCCAGCAGCTTACGAACTAGCCGTGGAGGAGAGACCCAGTACTTC.

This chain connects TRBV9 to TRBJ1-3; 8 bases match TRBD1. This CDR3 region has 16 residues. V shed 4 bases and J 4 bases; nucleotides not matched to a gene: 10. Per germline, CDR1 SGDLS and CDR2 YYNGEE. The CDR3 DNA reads TGTGCCAGCAGCACAGGGGGGAGCGCAGGCGGAAACACCATATATTTT. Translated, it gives CASSTGGSAGGNTIYF.

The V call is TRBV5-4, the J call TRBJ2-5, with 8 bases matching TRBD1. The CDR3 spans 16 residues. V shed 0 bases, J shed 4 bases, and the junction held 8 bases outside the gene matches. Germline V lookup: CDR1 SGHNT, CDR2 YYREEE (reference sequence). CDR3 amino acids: CASSLAGAGGRETQYF. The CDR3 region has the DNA TGTGCCAGCAGCTTGGCTGGGGCAGGGGGCCGAGAGACCCAGTACTTC.

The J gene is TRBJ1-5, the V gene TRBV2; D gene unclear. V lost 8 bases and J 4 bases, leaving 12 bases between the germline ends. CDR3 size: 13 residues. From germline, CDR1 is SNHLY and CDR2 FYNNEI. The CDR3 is CASAYTENQPQHF. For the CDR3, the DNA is TGTGCCAGCGCGTACACAGAGAATCAGCCCCAGCATTTT. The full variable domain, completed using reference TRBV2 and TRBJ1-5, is EPEVTQTPSHQVTQMGQEVILRCVPISNHLYFYWYRQILGQKVEFLVSFYNNEISEKSEIFDDQFSVERPDGSNFTLKIRSTKLEDSAMYFCASAYTENQPQHFGDGTRLSIL.

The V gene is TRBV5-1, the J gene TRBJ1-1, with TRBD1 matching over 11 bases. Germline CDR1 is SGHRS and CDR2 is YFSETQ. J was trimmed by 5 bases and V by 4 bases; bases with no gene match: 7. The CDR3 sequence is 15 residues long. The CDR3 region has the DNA TGCGCCAGCAGCATGAGGACAGGGGGCAAGACTGAAGCTTTCTTT. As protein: CASSMRTGGKTEAFF.

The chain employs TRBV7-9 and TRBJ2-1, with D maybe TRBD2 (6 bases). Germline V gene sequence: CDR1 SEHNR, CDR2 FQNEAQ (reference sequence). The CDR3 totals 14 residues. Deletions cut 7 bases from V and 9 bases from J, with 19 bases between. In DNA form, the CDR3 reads TGTGCCAGCAACCCCGGGACTGTGGCCGGTGAGCAGTTCTTC. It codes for CASNPGTVAGEQFF.

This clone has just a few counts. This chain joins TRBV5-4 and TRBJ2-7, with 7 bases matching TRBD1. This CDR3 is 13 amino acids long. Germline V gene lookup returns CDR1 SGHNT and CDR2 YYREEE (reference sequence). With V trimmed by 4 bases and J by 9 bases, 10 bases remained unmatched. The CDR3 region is CASSTDRSALQYV. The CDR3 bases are TGTGCCAGCAGCACGGACAGGTCGGCGCTGCAGTACGTC.

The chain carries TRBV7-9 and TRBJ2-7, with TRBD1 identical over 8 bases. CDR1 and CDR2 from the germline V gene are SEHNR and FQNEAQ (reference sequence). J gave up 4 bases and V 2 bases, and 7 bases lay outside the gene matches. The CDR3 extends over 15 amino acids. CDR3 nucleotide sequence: TGTGCCAGCAGCTTAAAGGCGACAGGGGCATACGAGCAGTACTTC. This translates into CASSLKATGAYEQYF. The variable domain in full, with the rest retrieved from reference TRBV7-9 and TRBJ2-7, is DTGVSQNPRHKITKRGQNVTFRCDPISEHNRLYWYRQTLGQGPEFLTYFQNEAQLEKSRLLSDRFSAERPKGSFSTLEIQRTEQGDSAMYLCASSLKATGAYEQYFGPGTRLTVT.

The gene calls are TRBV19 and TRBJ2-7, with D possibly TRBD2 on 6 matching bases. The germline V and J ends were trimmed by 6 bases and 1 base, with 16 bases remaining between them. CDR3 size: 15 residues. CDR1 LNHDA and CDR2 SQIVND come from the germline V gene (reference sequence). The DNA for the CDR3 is TGTGCCAGTAGCCGATACCGGGACTCTTCCTACGAGCAGTACTTC. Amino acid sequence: CASSRYRDSSYEQYF.

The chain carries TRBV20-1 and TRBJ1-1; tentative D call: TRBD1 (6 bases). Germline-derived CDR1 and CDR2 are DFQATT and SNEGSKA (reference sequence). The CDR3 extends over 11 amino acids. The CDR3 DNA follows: TGCAAGGGGGGGGCGCACACTGAAGCTTTCTTT. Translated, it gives CKGGAHTEAFF.

As DNA, the CDR3 is TGTGCCAGCAGTTTACAGGACTTTGGGACCCAGTACTTC. Translation gives CASSLQDFGTQYF. The chain is built from TRBV27 and TRBJ2-5; a possible D gene is TRBD2 (5 bases). Trimming shortened V by 2 bases and J by 7 bases, and 11 bases separated the two germline ends. This CDR3 contains 13 residues. Germline loops: CDR1 MNHEY, CDR2 SMNVEV (reference sequence).

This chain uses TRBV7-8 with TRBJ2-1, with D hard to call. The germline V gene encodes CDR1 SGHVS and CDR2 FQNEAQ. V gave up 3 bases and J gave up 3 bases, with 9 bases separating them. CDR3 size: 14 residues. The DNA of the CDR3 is TGTGCCAGCAGCTTGGGCTATATCTACAATGAGCAGTTCTTC. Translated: CASSLGYIYNEQFF.

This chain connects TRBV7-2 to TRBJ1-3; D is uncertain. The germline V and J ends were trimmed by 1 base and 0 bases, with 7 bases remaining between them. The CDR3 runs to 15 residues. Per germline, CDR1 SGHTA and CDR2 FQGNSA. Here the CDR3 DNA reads TGTGCCAGCAGCTTAGTATCGGGCTCTGGAAACACCATATATTTT. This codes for CASSLVSGSGNTIYF.

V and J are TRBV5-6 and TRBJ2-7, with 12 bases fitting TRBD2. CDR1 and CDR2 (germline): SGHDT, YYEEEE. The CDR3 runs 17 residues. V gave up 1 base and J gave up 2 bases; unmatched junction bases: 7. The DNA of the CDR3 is TGTGCCAGCAGCTTGTCGACTAGCGGGAGTTGGGCCTACGAGCAGTACTTC. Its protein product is CASSLSTSGSWAYEQYF. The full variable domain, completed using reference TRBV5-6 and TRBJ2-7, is DAGVTQSPTHLIKTRGQQVTLRCSPKSGHDTVSWYQQALGQGPQFIFQYYEEEERQRGNFPDRFSGHQFPNYSSELNVNALLLGDSALYLCASSLSTSGSWAYEQYFGPGTRLTVT.

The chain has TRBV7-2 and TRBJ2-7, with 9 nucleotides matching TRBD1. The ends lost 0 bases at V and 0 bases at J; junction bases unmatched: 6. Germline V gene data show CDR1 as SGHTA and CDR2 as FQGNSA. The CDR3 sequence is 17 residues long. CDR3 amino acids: CASSLAVGTGPSYEQYF. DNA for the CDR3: TGTGCCAGCAGCTTAGCGGTTGGGACAGGGCCCTCCTACGAGCAGTACTTC.

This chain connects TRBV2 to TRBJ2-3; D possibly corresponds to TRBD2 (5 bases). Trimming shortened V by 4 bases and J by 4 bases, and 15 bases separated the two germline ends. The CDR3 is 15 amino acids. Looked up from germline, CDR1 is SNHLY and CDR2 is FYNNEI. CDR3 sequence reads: CASSVDPPRADTQYF. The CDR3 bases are TGTGCCAGCAGTGTGGATCCACCGAGGGCAGATACGCAGTATTTT.

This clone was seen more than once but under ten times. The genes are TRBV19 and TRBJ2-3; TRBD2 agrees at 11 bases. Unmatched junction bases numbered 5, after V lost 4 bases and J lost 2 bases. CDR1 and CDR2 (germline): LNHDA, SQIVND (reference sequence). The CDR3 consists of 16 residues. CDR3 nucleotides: TGTGCCAGTAGTACGGGACTAGCGGACCTCACAGATACGCAGTATTTT. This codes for CASSTGLADLTDTQYF.

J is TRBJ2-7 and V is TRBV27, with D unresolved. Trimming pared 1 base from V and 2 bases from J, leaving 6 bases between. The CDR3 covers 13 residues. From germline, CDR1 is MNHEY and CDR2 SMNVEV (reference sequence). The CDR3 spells CASSLWPTYEQYF. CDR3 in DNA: TGTGCCAGCAGTTTATGGCCCACCTACGAGCAGTACTTC.

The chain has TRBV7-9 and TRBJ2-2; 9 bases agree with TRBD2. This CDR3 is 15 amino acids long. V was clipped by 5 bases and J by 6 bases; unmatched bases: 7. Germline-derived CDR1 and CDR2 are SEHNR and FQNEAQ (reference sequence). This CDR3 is CASSTGTSWAGELFF. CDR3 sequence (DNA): TGTGCCAGCAGCACAGGGACTAGCTGGGCCGGGGAGCTGTTTTTT.

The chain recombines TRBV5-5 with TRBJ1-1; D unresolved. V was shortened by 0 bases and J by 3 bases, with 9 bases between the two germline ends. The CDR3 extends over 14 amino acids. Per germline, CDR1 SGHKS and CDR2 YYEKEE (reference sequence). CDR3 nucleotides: TGTGCCAGCAGCTTGGCCCCCGGGGACACTGAAGCTTTCTTT. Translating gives CASSLAPGDTEAFF.

CDR3 bases: TGTGCCAGCAGCTTAGGGACAGGGCCTGGGGATACGCAGTATTTT. As protein: CASSLGTGPGDTQYF. J is TRBJ2-3 and V is TRBV7-8, with 8 bases fitting TRBD1. This CDR3 region has 15 residues. The V gene end was trimmed by 1 base and the J gene end by 6 bases; junction bases not matched to a gene: 6. From germline, CDR1 is SGHVS and CDR2 FQNEAQ.

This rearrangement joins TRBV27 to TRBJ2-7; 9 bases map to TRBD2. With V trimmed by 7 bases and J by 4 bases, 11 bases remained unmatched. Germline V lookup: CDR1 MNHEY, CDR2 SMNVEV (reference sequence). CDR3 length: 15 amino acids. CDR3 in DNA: TGTGCCAGCACCCCGCGGGCGGGAGGGCTGTACGAGCAGTACTTC. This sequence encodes CASTPRAGGLYEQYF.